This TCR delta chain was obtained from a study of γδ T cells in repeated Plasmodium falciparum infection. Study as a whole: Malian children with intense seasonal malaria exposure were compared with matched Australian children. Sampling occurred at baseline, pre-infection for selected infections, and 21 days post-infection.

Germline V gives CDR1 TSWWSYY, CDR2 QGS. The J segment lost 7 bases and the V segment lost 1 base, leaving 36 bases of the junction unmatched. The CDR3 is made up of 25 amino acids. TCRdb re-called the multiplex PCR reads via CATT. This repertoire shows roughly 90,000 delta-chain clones, 0.8% to 1% found once; its top ten account for nearly 10%. Bulk repertoires came from Vgamma9/Vdelta2+ or Vdelta2-negative gammadelta T cells flow-sorted from PBMC. Study-wide results and limits: Vgamma9/Vdelta2+ repertoires stayed stably polyclonal over time and infection.

As for this clone: No antigen is known for it. TCRdb shows a much larger clone's protein in place of this DNA's translation, and the two differ at residue 13, likely through a read error; the protein shown is translated from the DNA.

The TCR sequence derives from a pool of human donors (malaria-infected and uninfected, not separated). The sequencing sample was made of gamma-delta T cells from blood. The chain couples TRDV1 to TRDJ1; the match to TRDD3 covers 10 bases. Here the CDR3 reads CALGEPEVWVPTSPVRTGGSLKLIF. The CDR3, as DNA: TGTGCTCTTGGGGAACCCGAGGTGTGGGTCCCTACTTCTCCAGTCCGCACTGGGGGATCCCTTAAACTCATCTTT.